A single sample gave rise to the 25 T cell receptor beta chains below, sequenced in a study of OX40 agonist ivuxolimab in advanced cancers. The method behind the library was the immunoSEQ multiplex PCR assay. The source is immuneACCESS, and TCRdb retained only in-frame sequences with V and J called. Part of the clones is not carried over; for the studies checked, unresolved V genes explain less than half of this, and the remainder is unexplained. This sample lists 90,000 to 100,000 clones; roughly nine tenths were detected once. The ten largest clones represent 0.7% to 0.95% of the sample. The sequencing used CD4+ or CD8+ T cells sorted from blood, collected in a trial of the OX40 agonist ivuxolimab. Receptors were obtained from an adult with an advanced solid tumor such as melanoma, head and neck, liver or kidney cancer.

There are a few counts of this clone. The chain has TRBV28 and TRBJ1-6; 9 nucleotides line up with TRBD1. Germline values: CDR1 MDHEN, CDR2 SYDVKM. The CDR3 is 16 residues long. With 9 bases clipped from V and 0 bases from J, the junction kept 6 bases outside the gene matches. The CDR3 spells CASIDRGSSYNSPLHF. In DNA, the CDR3 is TGTGCCAGTATCGACAGGGGGAGCTCCTATAATTCACCCCTCCACTTT.

The chain has TRBV2 and TRBJ2-3; D call uncertain. V lost 7 bases and J lost 6, with 14 bases in between. Germline V gene lookup returns CDR1 SNHLY and CDR2 FYNNEI. CDR3 length equals 13 residues. DNA of the CDR3: TGTGCCAGCAAGGGTCAACCCACGGATACGCAGTATTTT. As protein: CASKGQPTDTQYF.

This clone was counted a single time. The rearrangement uses TRBV28 and TRBJ2-7; D is undetermined. Germline V CDR1 and CDR2: MDHEN, SYDVKM. The CDR3 runs 13 residues. V was pared by 7 bases and J by 2 bases, with 12 bases between. CDR3: CASTQSSTYEQYF. The CDR3 bases are TGTGCCAGCACTCAAAGCAGTACCTACGAGCAGTACTTC.

The table lists this clone with a few counts. The chain carries TRBV28 and TRBJ2-1; 11 positions agree with TRBD2. Per the germline V gene, CDR1 is MDHEN and CDR2 is SYDVKM. CDR3 length: 16 residues. After removal of 5 bases from V and 6 bases from J, the junction contained 9 bases not matched to a gene. The CDR3 DNA reads as TGTGCCAGCAGTCTAACTAGCGGGAGTAGGACCAATGAGCAGTTCTTC. Translated, it gives CASSLTSGSRTNEQFF.

The chain is built from TRBV5-8 and TRBJ2-7; D not certain. The CDR3 runs 12 residues. Germline lookup yields CDR1 SGHTS and CDR2 YDEGEE. The CDR3 spells CASSPPADIIDV. CDR3 DNA sequence: TGTGCCAGCAGCCCCCCCGCCGACATTATTGACGTC.

The chain recombines TRBV30 with TRBJ1-5; D is perhaps TRBD1 (5 bases). The CDR3 loop spans 14 amino acids. From germline, CDR1 is GTSNPN and CDR2 SVGIG (reference sequence). V was cut by 5 bases and J by 7 bases, with 18 bases left in between. The CDR3 nucleotides are TGTGCCTGGTCAGACAGAGGTCTCCTACAGCCCCAGCATTTT. Translating gives CAWSDRGLLQPQHF. Supplemented by reference TRBV30 and TRBJ1-5, the full variable domain reads SQTIHQWPATLVQPVGSPLSLECTVEGTSNPNLYWYRQAAGRGLQLLFYSVGIGQISSEVPQNLSASRPQDRQFILSSKKLLLSDSGFYLCAWSDRGLLQPQHFGDGTRLSIL.

The chain combines TRBV27 with TRBJ2-3; 11 nucleotides agree with TRBD2. With 3 bases clipped from V and 5 bases from J, the junction kept 4 bases outside the gene matches. CDR1 MNHEY and CDR2 SMNVEV come from the germline V gene (reference sequence). The CDR3 is made up of 15 amino acids. As DNA, the CDR3 is TGTGCCAGCAGTTTTAGCGGGAGGGCCAGAGATACGCAGTATTTT. Its protein is CASSFSGRARDTQYF.

This chain links TRBV29-1 with TRBJ1-2; 7 bases line up with TRBD1. CDR1 and CDR2 from the germline V gene are SQVTM and ANQGSEA. The junction had 6 bases not matched to a gene; V was cut back by 6 bases and J by 2 bases. CDR3 length: 13 residues. CDR3 sequence reads: CSVLQGTNYGYTF. The CDR3 DNA is TGCAGCGTCCTACAGGGGACAAACTATGGCTACACCTTC.

This sequence joins TRBV11-2 and TRBJ2-3; maybe TRBD2 (6 bases). This CDR3 is 15 amino acids long. Germline CDR1 SGHAT, CDR2 FQNNGV. V dropped 5 bases and J dropped 6 bases, with 18 bases sitting between them. CDR3 amino acids: CASSPSRDWLDTQYF. The CDR3 coding sequence is TGTGCCAGCAGCCCTTCCCGGGACTGGCTGGATACGCAGTATTTT. Combining the CDR3 with reference TRBV11-2 and TRBJ2-3 gives the whole variable domain EAGVAQSPRYKIIEKRQSVAFWCNPISGHATLYWYQQILGQGPKLLIQFQNNGVVDDSQLPKDRFSAERLKGVDSTLKIQPAKLEDSAVYLCASSPSRDWLDTQYFGPGTRLTVL.

As for this clone: Other DNA sequences in the same sample also yield this CDR3. The rearrangement joins TRBV5-8 to TRBJ1-1; D gene unclear. CDR1 and CDR2 from the germline V gene are SGHTS and YDEGEE. The CDR3 length is 14 residues. Trimming removed 1 base at V and 0 bases at J, with 7 bases between. The CDR3 DNA reads as TGTGCCAGCAGCTTGACACACCTGAACACTGAAGCTTTCTTT. Translating gives CASSLTHLNTEAFF.

This chain connects TRBV11-2 to TRBJ2-5, with unresolved D. In germline, CDR1 is SGHAT, CDR2 FQNNGV. The CDR3 is made up of 14 amino acids. V lost 2 bases and J 4 bases, leaving 11 bases between the germline ends. CDR3 sequence reads: CASSLNPSTETQYF. CDR3 DNA sequence: TGTGCCAGCAGCTTAAACCCTTCGACAGAGACCCAGTACTTC.

Regarding this clone: The junction does not match germline at one end; this may be a read error. The chain combines TRBV7-7 with TRBJ2-7, with 8 bases that match TRBD2. Germline V CDR1 and CDR2: SSHAT, FNYEAQ (reference sequence). CDR3 size: 13 residues. CDR3 in amino acids: CASSPDRGGEQYF. DNA for the CDR3: TGTGCTAGCAGCCCGGACCGGGGGGGCGAGCAGTACTTC.

The rearrangement uses TRBV7-2 and TRBJ2-6, with 11 bases identical to TRBD2. Germline CDR1 reads SGHTA; CDR2 reads FQGNSA. This CDR3 contains 17 residues. Trimming removed 7 bases from V and 2 bases from J; junction bases left unmatched: 7. The CDR3 is CASTLLAGVTGANVLTF. The CDR3 DNA follows: TGTGCCAGCACCCTACTAGCGGGAGTCACTGGGGCCAACGTCCTGACTTTC.

V is TRBV7-8 and J is TRBJ2-5, with D uncertain. From germline, CDR1 is SGHVS and CDR2 FQNEAQ. The V end lost 4 bases, the J end lost 5 bases, and 14 bases lay between the germline ends. The CDR3 is made up of 14 amino acids. Written as DNA, the CDR3 is TGTGCCAGCAGCTCCTCTAGGGCTCGCGAGACCCAGTACTTC. This sequence encodes CASSSSRARETQYF.

The rearrangement links TRBV7-9 to TRBJ1-1, with unresolved D. This CDR3 contains 16 residues. Deletions cut 1 base from V and 0 bases from J, with 12 bases between. Per the germline V gene, CDR1 is SEHNR and CDR2 is FQNEAQ (reference sequence). This CDR3 is CASSLVPADMNTEAFF. The CDR3 DNA reads TGTGCCAGCAGCTTAGTCCCAGCAGACATGAACACTGAAGCTTTCTTT.

This clone showed up just a few times. The rearrangement joins TRBV10-3 to TRBJ1-3; D gene ambiguous. The CDR3 runs to 12 residues. The germline V gene has CDR1 ENHRY and CDR2 SYGVKD. V was trimmed by 5 bases and J by 4 bases, leaving 6 bases between them. CDR3 amino acids: CAISSPGNTIYF. For the CDR3, the DNA is TGTGCCATCAGTTCTCCAGGAAACACCATATATTTT.

The rearrangement joins TRBV15 to TRBJ1-4, with D tentatively TRBD1 (5 bases). Germline values: CDR1 LNHNV, CDR2 YYDKDF (reference sequence). This CDR3 has 18 amino acids. Trimming stripped 5 bases from V and 3 bases from J, with 22 bases between. CDR3 DNA: TGTGCCACCAGCCCAGGGTCTGGACACCTTTCGTCTAATGAAAAACTGTTTTTT. The encoded protein is CATSPGSGHLSSNEKLFF.

This rearrangement joins TRBV4-3 to TRBJ2-1, with D perhaps TRBD2 (7 bases). Trimming left V 2 bases short and J 4 bases short, with 12 bases between. Germline CDR1 is LGHNA and CDR2 is YSLEER. The CDR3 length is 15 residues. This CDR3 is CASSQTAGAYNEQFF. CDR3 sequence (DNA): TGCGCCAGCAGCCAAACCGCGGGGGCTTACAATGAGCAGTTCTTC.

V gene TRBV6-1 combines with J gene TRBJ1-5, with a possible D match to TRBD1 (5 bases). This CDR3 is 13 amino acids long. In germline, CDR1 is MNHNS, CDR2 SASEGT. The germline V and J ends were trimmed by 7 bases and 2 bases, with 9 bases remaining between them. The CDR3 sequence: CASTSRGNQPQHF. The CDR3 nucleotides read TGTGCCAGCACGTCCAGGGGCAATCAGCCCCAGCATTTT.

This clone was counted between two and nine times. The chain has TRBV19 and TRBJ1-5; weak D call: TRBD1 (6 bases). The CDR3 is 13 residues long. CDR1 LNHDA and CDR2 SQIVND come from the germline V gene (reference sequence). V was pared by 5 bases and J by 5 bases, with 10 bases between. The CDR3 reads CASSSPGDQPQHF. The CDR3 nucleotides read TGTGCCAGTAGTTCGCCAGGGGATCAGCCCCAGCATTTT.

This sequence joins TRBV2 and TRBJ2-3; TRBD2 is a possible D gene (6 bases). The CDR3 extends over 12 amino acids. Germline V gene lookup returns CDR1 SNHLY and CDR2 FYNNEI. V was trimmed by 7 bases and J by 6 bases, leaving 11 bases between them. CDR3 DNA: TGTGCCAGCACCCGGGGGTTGGATACGCAGTATTTT. The encoded protein is CASTRGLDTQYF.

The V and J genes are TRBV27 and TRBJ2-7, with unresolved D. Between the trimmed V and J ends, which lost 5 bases and 3 bases, there was a span of 17 bases. CDR3 length equals 15 residues. Germline loops: CDR1 MNHEY, CDR2 SMNVEV (reference sequence). The DNA for the CDR3 is TGTGCCAGCAGTCCCGCCCTGGCCAAGCACTACGAGCAGTACTTC. Translated, it gives CASSPALAKHYEQYF.

This rearrangement joins TRBV28 to TRBJ2-1; 13 bases align to TRBD2. V was pared by 4 bases and J by 4 bases, with 4 bases of the junction left unmatched. The CDR3 contains 16 residues. Germline CDR1 and CDR2: MDHEN and SYDVKM. The CDR3 DNA sequence: TGTGCCAGCAGTTCCGTGACTAGCGGGAGGTACAATGAGCAGTTCTTC. This gives the protein CASSSVTSGRYNEQFF.

This clone appeared a single time. This rearrangement joins TRBV7-9 to TRBJ2-5; D remains ambiguous. The J call may not be correct, given that the DNA end is closer to TRBJ2-7. This CDR3 has 14 residues. Per the germline V gene, CDR1 is SEHNR and CDR2 is FQNEAQ (reference sequence). The CDR3 DNA follows: TGTGCCAGCAGCCCAAGGCGTAACCCCTACGAGCAGTACTTC. Its protein is CASSPRRNPYEQYF.

The chain couples TRBV9 to TRBJ1-2; weak D call: TRBD1 (6 bases). CDR3 length: 15 residues. Germline V gene lookup returns CDR1 SGDLS and CDR2 YYNGEE. Deletions cut 0 bases from V and 4 bases from J, with 13 bases between. The CDR3 loop is CASSVGEGGTYGYTF. The DNA for the CDR3 is TGTGCCAGCAGCGTAGGGGAGGGGGGAACCTATGGCTACACCTTC.